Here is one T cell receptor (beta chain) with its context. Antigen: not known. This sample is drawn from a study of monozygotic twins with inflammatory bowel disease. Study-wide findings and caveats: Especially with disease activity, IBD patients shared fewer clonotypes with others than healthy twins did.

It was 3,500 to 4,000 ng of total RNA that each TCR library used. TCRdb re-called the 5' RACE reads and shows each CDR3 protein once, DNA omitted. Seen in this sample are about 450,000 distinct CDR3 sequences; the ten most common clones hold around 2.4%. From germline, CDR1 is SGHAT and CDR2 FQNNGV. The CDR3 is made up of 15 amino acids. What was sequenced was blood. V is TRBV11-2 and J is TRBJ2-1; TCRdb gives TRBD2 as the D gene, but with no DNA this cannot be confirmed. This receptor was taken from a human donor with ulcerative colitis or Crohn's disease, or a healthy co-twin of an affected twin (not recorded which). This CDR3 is CASSLVLAGGVEQFF. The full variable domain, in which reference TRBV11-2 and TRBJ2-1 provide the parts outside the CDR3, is EAGVAQSPRYKIIEKRQSVAFWCNPISGHATLYWYQQILGQGPKLLIQFQNNGVVDDSQLPKDRFSAERLKGVDSTLKIQPAKLEDSAVYLCASSLVLAGGVEQFFGPGTRLTVL.